These 15 T cell receptor beta chains originate from one sample sequenced in a study of blood T cell repertoires in COVID-19. Generated by immunoSEQ multiplex PCR, the TCRdb table keeps only in-frame clones and is missing some. The data hold about 220,000 clones, with 88% observed a single time. Source material: PBMCs or T cells enriched from blood (not recorded which). The source is a woman aged 45-65 years with acute COVID-19.

The rearrangement links TRBV7-9 to TRBJ2-7; 14 positions match TRBD2. Germline CDR1 reads SEHNR; CDR2 reads FQNEAQ (reference sequence). The CDR3 spans 18 residues. After removal of 5 bases from V and 4 bases from J, the junction contained 13 bases not matched to a gene. DNA of the CDR3: TGTGCCAGCAGCCCCCGACTAGCGGGAGGGCCAATTTTTTACGAGCAGTACTTC. Amino acids: CASSPRLAGGPIFYEQYF. Drawing the rest from reference TRBV7-9 and TRBJ2-7, the complete variable domain is DTGVSQNPRHKITKRGQNVTFRCDPISEHNRLYWYRQTLGQGPEFLTYFQNEAQLEKSRLLSDRFSAERPKGSFSTLEIQRTEQGDSAMYLCASSPRLAGGPIFYEQYFGPGTRLTVT.

In its sample, this clone was seen once. The V and J genes are TRBV4-1 and TRBJ1-1, with 7 bases aligning to TRBD1. Looked up from germline, CDR1 is MGHRA and CDR2 is YSYEKL. The CDR3 consists of 14 residues. With V trimmed by 3 bases and J by 4 bases, 5 bases remained unmatched. CDR3 amino acids: CASSQGQLSTEAFF. The DNA of the CDR3 is TGCGCCAGCAGCCAGGGACAGCTCTCCACTGAAGCTTTCTTT.

The CDR3, as DNA: TGTGCCAGCAACCACCTGGGGGGTGGCTACACCTTC. Translating gives CASNHLGGGYTF. The V call is TRBV9, the J call TRBJ1-2, with a possible D match to TRBD1 (5 bases). The CDR3 has 12 amino acids. CDR1 is SGDLS, CDR2 YYNGEE, per germline. The V and J ends lost 6 bases and 7 bases respectively, with 13 bases between them.

The genes are TRBV7-2 and TRBJ2-5; 8 positions agree with TRBD1. CDR1 is SGHTA and CDR2 is FQGNSA in the germline V gene. V shed 1 base and J 5 bases; nucleotides not matched to a gene: 18. CDR3 length: 19 amino acids. CDR3 bases: TGTGCCAGCAGCTTAGAGTGGCTGACACGGGACAGGAGCCCGGAGACCCAGTACTTC. Encoded protein: CASSLEWLTRDRSPETQYF.

This clone came up once. The chain joins TRBV3-1 (or the pseudogene TRBV3-2) to TRBJ1-5; 8 bases map to TRBD1. The germline CDR1 and CDR2 sequences are LGHDT and YNNKEL (reference sequence). Losses at the gene ends were 1 base for V and 7 bases for J; bases not matched to a gene: 6. The CDR3 is 15 amino acids. The CDR3 here is CASSQAGTGRQPQHF. The CDR3 DNA reads as TGTGCCAGCAGCCAAGCGGGGACAGGTCGGCAGCCCCAGCATTTT.

The count of this clone is one. This sequence joins TRBV28 and TRBJ1-2; tentative D call: TRBD1 (5 bases). Deletions cut 5 bases from V and 6 bases from J, with 7 bases between. Looked up from germline, CDR1 is MDHEN and CDR2 is SYDVKM. The CDR3 loop spans 11 amino acids. This chain's CDR3 is CASSRQHGYTF. In DNA form, the CDR3 reads TGTGCCAGCAGTCGACAGCATGGCTACACCTTC.

The rearrangement uses TRBV28 and TRBJ2-4, with 9 bases aligning to TRBD2. The germline gives CDR1 MDHEN, CDR2 SYDVKM. Losses at the gene ends were 2 bases for V and 2 bases for J; bases not matched to a gene: 7. CDR3 length equals 17 residues. The CDR3 sequence is CASSLRSGRGSKNIQYF. CDR3 DNA: TGTGCCAGCAGTTTACGTAGCGGGAGAGGCTCCAAAAACATTCAGTACTTC. Looking up the rest from reference TRBV28 and TRBJ2-4 gives the full variable domain: DVKVTQSSRYLVKRTGEKVFLECVQDMDHENMFWYRQDPGLGLRLIYFSYDVKMKEKGDIPEGYSVSREKKERFSLILESASTNQTSMYLCASSLRSGRGSKNIQYFGAGTRLSVL.

V and J are TRBV2 and TRBJ2-7, with TRBD2 matching 12 bases. J lost 5 bases, V lost 1 base, and 6 bases had no gene match. In germline, CDR1 is SNHLY, CDR2 FYNNEI. The CDR3 runs 16 residues. The CDR3 loop reads CASSEDVSSGRDEQYF. The CDR3 region has the DNA TGTGCCAGCAGTGAAGACGTGTCTAGCGGGAGGGACGAGCAGTACTTC.

This sequence joins TRBV7-2 and TRBJ2-7; TRBD2 matches at 7 bases. The germline gives CDR1 SGHTA, CDR2 FQGNSA. V was pared by 5 bases and J by 0 bases, with 7 bases of the junction left unmatched. The CDR3 is 15 amino acids. The DNA of the CDR3 is TGTGCCAGCAGCCCGAAGCCGGGGGGCTCCTACGAGCAGTACTTC. This encodes CASSPKPGGSYEQYF.

This chain connects TRBV27 to TRBJ2-5; 7 bases fit TRBD2. Germline assignment: CDR1 MNHEY and CDR2 SMNVEV (reference sequence). The CDR3 extends over 15 amino acids. The J segment lost 1 base and the V segment lost 5 bases, leaving 7 bases of the junction unmatched. The chain's CDR3 is CASSKISGPQETQYF. The CDR3 bases are TGTGCCAGCAGTAAGATTAGCGGGCCCCAAGAGACCCAGTACTTC.

The chain is built from TRBV19 and TRBJ1-1; perhaps TRBD1 as D (5 bases). V dropped 1 base and J dropped 6 bases, with 12 bases sitting between them. The CDR3 totals 14 residues. CDR1 LNHDA and CDR2 SQIVND come from the germline V gene (reference sequence). The CDR3 region is CASSIVNRLAEAFF. In DNA, the CDR3 is TGTGCCAGTAGTATAGTAAACAGGCTGGCTGAAGCTTTCTTT.

The chain joins TRBV15 to TRBJ1-2; 9 nucleotides line up with TRBD1. V lost 3 bases, J lost 5 bases, and 4 bases stayed unmatched. The CDR3 is made up of 14 amino acids. Germline V gene sequence: CDR1 LNHNV, CDR2 YYDKDF (reference sequence). The CDR3 bases are TGTGCCACCAGCAGGGACAGGGGCGCATATGGCTACACCTTC. It specifies CATSRDRGAYGYTF.

V is TRBV7-9 and J is TRBJ1-5; D gene unclear. Trimming removed 2 bases from V and 4 bases from J, with 18 bases in between. Germline V gene data show CDR1 as SEHNR and CDR2 as FQNEAQ (reference sequence). CDR3 length: 17 residues. The CDR3 nucleotides read TGTGCCAGCAGCTTAACCCCGGTCGCGGGTGGAAATCAGCCCCAGCATTTT. It specifies CASSLTPVAGGNQPQHF.

The V and J genes are TRBV2 and TRBJ2-7; maybe TRBD1 (6 bases). The germline V and J ends were trimmed by 6 bases and 0 bases, with 12 bases remaining between them. The CDR3 spans 14 residues. CDR1 is SNHLY and CDR2 is FYNNEI in the germline V gene. CDR3 coding DNA: TGTGCCAGCAGGCGCCAGGGGACCTCCTACGAGCAGTACTTC. Protein: CASRRQGTSYEQYF.

This clone was seen a single time. The chain recombines TRBV10-3 with TRBJ2-5; 7 positions agree with TRBD2. The CDR3 is 16 amino acids. Germline CDR1 is ENHRY and CDR2 is SYGVKD. Losses at the gene ends were 1 base for V and 5 bases for J; bases not matched to a gene: 10. The CDR3 reads CAISELGREGRETQYF. The CDR3 DNA sequence: TGTGCCATCAGTGAGTTAGGCAGGGAGGGACGTGAGACCCAGTACTTC.